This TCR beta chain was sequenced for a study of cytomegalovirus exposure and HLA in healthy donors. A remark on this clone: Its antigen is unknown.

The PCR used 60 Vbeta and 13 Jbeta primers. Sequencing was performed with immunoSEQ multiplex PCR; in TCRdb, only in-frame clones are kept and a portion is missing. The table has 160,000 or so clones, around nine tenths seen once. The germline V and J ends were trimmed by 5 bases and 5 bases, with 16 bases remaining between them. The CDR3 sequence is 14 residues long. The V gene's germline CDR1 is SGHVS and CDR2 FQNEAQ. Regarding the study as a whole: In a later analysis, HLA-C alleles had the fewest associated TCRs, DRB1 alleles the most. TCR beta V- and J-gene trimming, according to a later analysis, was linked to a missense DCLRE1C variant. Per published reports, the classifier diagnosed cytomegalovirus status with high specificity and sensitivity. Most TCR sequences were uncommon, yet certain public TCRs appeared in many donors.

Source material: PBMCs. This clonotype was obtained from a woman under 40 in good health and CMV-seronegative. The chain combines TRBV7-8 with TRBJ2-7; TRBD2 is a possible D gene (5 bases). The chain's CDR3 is CASSKRAPRDEQYF. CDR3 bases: TGTGCCAGCAGCAAACGGGCCCCGAGGGACGAGCAGTACTTC.